This TCR beta chain originates from a study of Graves' ophthalmopathy and Graves' hyperthyroidism. Points from the study as a whole: Clonotypes were expanded in thyroid at above 0.001 frequency, and most also appeared in blood.

Patients were diagnosed from clinical symptoms, serum thyroxine, TRAb, thyroid ultrasound and orbital computed tomography. CDR1 is SEHNR, CDR2 FQNEAQ, per germline (reference sequence). The CDR3 consists of 13 residues. Between the trimmed V and J ends, which lost 0 bases and 8 bases, there was a span of 8 bases. This clonotype has ten or more counts. Its antigen is not identified. CDR3 regions of TCR beta were amplified from RNA transcripts. After a first-round RT-PCR with HTBI primers, a second-round multiplex PCR was run. TCRdb reanalysed the multiplex PCR reads using MiXCR and keeps one entry per CDR3 protein. The sample includes roughly 380,000 distinct CDR3 sequences, just over 15% seen only once; the top ten take 5.5% to 8%.

Material: peripheral blood. This clonotype was sampled from a woman aged 18-35 years with stable Graves' hyperthyroidism. This chain joins TRBV7-9 and TRBJ2-4; TRBD1 or TRBD2 may be the D gene (5 bases each). As DNA, the CDR3 is TGTGCCAGCAGCTTAGCGGGGGACGACATTCAGTACTTC. Amino acid sequence: CASSLAGDDIQYF.